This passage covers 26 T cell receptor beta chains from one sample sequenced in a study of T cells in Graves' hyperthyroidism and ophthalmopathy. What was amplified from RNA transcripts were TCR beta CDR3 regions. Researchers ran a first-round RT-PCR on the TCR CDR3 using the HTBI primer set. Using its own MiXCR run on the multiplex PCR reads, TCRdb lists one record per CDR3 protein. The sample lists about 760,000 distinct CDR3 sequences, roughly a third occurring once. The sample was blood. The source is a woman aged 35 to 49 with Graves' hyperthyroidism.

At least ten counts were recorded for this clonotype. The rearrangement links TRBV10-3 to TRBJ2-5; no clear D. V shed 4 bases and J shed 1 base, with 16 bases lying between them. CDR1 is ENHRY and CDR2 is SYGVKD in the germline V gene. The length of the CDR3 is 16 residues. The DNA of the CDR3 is TGTGCCATCAGTGTAGGGTTGATAGGGTCCCAAGAGACCCAGTACTTC. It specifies CAISVGLIGSQETQYF.

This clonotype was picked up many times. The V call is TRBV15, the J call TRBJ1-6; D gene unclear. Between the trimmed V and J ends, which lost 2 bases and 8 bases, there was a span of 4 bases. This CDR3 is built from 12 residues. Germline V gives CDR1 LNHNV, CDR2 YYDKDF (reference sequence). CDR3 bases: TGTGCCACCAGCAGATTCTATTCACCCCTCCACTTT. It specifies CATSRFYSPLHF.

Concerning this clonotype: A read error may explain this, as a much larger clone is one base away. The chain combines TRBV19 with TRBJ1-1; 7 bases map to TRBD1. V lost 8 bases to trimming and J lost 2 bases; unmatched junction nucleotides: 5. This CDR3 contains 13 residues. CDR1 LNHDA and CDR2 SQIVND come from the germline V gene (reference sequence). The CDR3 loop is CASLGQVNTEAFF. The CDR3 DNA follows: TGTGCCAGTCTAGGACAGGTCAACACTGAAGCTTTCTTT.

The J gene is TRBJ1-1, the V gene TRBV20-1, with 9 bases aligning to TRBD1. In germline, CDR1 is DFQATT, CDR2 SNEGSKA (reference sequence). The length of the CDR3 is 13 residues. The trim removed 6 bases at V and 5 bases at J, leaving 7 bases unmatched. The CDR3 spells CSAPGQGNTEAFF. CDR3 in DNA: TGCAGTGCCCCGGGACAGGGTAATACTGAAGCTTTCTTT.

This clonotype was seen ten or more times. CDR3 amino acids: CSVGTFRDRVFEQYF. The CDR3 coding sequence is TGCAGCGTGGGCACCTTCCGGGACAGGGTGTTTGAGCAGTACTTC. The rearrangement uses TRBV29-1 and TRBJ2-7, with 9 bases matching TRBD1. There are 15 residues in the CDR3. The J segment lost 7 bases and the V segment lost 6 bases, leaving 16 bases of the junction unmatched. CDR1 and CDR2 (germline): SQVTM, ANQGSEA.

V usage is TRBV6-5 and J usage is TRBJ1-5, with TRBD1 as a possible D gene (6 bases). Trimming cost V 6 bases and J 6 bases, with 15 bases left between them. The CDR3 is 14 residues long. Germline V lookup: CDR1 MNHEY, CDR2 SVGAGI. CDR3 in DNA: TGTGCCAGCAGAATGGTCAGGGGAAGTCAGCCCCAGCATTTT. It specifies CASRMVRGSQPQHF.

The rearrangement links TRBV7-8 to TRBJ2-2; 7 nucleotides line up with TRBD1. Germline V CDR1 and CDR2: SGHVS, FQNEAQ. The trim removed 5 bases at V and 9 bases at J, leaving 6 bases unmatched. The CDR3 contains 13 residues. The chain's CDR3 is CASSENRGRELFF. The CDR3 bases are TGTGCCAGCAGCGAAAACAGGGGCCGGGAGCTGTTTTTT.

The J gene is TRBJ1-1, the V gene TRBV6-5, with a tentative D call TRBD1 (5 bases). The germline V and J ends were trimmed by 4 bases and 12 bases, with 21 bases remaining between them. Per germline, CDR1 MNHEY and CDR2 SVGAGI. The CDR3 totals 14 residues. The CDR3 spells CASSWHWTEGESFF. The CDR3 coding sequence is TGTGCCAGCAGTTGGCACTGGACCGAAGGGGAATCTTTCTTT.

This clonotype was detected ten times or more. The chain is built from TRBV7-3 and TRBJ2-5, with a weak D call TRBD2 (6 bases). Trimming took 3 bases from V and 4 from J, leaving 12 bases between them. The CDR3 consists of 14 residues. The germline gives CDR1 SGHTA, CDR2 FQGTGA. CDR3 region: CASSFGGSRETQYF. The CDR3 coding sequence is TGTGCCAGCAGCTTTGGAGGGTCACGAGAGACCCAGTACTTC.

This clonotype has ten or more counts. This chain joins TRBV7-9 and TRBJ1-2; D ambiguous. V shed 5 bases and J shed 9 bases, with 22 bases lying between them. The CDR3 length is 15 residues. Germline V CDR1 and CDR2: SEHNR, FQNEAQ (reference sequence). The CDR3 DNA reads TGTGCCAGCAGCCCACCGATTCTCCTTCCAGGTAGCTACACCTTC. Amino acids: CASSPPILLPGSYTF.

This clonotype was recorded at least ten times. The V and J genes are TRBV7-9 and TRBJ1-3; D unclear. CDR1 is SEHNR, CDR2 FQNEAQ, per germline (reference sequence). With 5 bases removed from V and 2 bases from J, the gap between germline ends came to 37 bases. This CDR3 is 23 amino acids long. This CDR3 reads CASSPPHHPRAPGAGPTGNTIYF. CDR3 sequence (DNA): TGTGCCAGCAGCCCACCCCATCACCCCCGCGCTCCGGGAGCTGGGCCGACTGGAAACACCATATATTTT. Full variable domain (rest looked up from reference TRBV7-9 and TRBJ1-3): DTGVSQNPRHKITKRGQNVTFRCDPISEHNRLYWYRQTLGQGPEFLTYFQNEAQLEKSRLLSDRFSAERPKGSFSTLEIQRTEQGDSAMYLCASSPPHHPRAPGAGPTGNTIYFGEGSWLTVV.

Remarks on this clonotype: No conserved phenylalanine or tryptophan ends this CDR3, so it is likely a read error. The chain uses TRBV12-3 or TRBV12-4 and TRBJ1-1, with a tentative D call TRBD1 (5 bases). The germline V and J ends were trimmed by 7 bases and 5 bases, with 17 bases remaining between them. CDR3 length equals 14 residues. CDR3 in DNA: TGTGCCAGCATTTCGGCCAGGGTCGGTACTGAAGCTTTCTCT. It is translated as CASISARVGTEAFS.

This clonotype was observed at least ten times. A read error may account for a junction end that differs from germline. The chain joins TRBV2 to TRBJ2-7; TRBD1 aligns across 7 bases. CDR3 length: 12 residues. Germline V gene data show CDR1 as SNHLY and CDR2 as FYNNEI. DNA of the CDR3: TGTGCCAGCCGAATCTCGGACAGGACCCCTAACTTC. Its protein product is CASRISDRTPNF.

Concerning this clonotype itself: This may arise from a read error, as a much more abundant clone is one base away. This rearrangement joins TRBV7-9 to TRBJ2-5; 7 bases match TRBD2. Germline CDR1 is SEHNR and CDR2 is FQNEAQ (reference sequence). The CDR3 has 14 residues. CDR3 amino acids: CASSLAGLVVTQYF. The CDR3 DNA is TGTGCCAGCAGCCTAGCTGGACTAGTTGTGACCCAGTACTTC.

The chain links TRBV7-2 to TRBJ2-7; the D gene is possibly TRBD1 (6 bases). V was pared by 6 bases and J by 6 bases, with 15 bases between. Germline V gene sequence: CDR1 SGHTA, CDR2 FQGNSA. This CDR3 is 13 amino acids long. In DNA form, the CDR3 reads TGTGCCAGCAGATCCGCCGGGACACCCGAGCAGTACTTC. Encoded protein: CASRSAGTPEQYF.

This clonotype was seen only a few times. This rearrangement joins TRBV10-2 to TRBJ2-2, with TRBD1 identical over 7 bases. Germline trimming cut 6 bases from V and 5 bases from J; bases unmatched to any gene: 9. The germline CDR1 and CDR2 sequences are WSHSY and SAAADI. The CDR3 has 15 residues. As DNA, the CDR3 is TGCGCCAGCAGCCACAGGGGCCACACTACCGGGGAGCTGTTTTTT. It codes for CASSHRGHTTGELFF.

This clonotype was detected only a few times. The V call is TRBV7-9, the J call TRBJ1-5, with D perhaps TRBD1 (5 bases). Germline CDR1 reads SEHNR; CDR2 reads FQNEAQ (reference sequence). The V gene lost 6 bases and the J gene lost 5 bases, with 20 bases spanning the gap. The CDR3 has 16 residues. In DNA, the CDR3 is TGTGCCAGCAGTTTAAAAAATTCAGGGAGTTATCAGCCCCAGCATTTT. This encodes CASSLKNSGSYQPQHF.

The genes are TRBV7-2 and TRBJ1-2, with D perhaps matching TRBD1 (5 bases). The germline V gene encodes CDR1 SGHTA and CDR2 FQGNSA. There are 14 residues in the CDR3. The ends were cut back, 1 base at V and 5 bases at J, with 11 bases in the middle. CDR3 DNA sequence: TGTGCCAGCAGCTTAGGTGCGGGGGGGTATGGCTACACCTTC. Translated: CASSLGAGGYGYTF.

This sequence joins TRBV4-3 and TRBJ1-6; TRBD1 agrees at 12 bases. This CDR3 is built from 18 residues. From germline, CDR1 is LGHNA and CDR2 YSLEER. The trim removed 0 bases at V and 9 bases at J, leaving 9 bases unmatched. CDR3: CASSQEGRGQGAFSPLHF. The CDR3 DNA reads TGCGCCAGCAGCCAAGAGGGGCGGGGACAGGGGGCTTTTTCACCCCTCCACTTT.

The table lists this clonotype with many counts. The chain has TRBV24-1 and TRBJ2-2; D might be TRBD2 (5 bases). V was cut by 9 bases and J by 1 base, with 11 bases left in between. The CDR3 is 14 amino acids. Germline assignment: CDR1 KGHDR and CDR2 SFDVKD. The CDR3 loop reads CATRGFVNTGELFF. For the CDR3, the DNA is TGTGCCACCCGCGGGTTTGTGAACACCGGGGAGCTGTTTTTT.

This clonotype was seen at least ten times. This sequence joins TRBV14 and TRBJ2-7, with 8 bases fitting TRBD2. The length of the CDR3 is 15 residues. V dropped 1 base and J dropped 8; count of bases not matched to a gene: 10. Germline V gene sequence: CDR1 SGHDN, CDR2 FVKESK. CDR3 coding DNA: TGTGCCAGCAGCCAAGTCTCAGGACTAGCATTACAGCAGTACTTC. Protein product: CASSQVSGLALQQYF.

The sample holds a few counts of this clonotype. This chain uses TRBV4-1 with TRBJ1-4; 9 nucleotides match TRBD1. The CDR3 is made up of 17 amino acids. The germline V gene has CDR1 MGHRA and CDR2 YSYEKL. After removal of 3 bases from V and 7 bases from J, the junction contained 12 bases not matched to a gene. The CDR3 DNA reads TGCGCCAGCAGCCACGGCCGGGACAGGGTTAGCGGTGAAAAACTGTTTTTT. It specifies CASSHGRDRVSGEKLFF.

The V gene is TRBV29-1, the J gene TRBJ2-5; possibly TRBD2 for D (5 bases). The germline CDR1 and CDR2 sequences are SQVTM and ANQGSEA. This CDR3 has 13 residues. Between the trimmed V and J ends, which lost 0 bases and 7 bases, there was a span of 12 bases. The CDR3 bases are TGCAGCGTTGAAGATCCGAAGGCGGGGACCCAGTACTTC. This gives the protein CSVEDPKAGTQYF.

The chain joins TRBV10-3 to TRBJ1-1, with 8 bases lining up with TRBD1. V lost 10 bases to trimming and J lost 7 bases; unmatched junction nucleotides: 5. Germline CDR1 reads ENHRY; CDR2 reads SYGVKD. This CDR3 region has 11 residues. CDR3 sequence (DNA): TGTGCCACTCGACAGGGGAATGAAGCTTTCTTT. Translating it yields CATRQGNEAFF.

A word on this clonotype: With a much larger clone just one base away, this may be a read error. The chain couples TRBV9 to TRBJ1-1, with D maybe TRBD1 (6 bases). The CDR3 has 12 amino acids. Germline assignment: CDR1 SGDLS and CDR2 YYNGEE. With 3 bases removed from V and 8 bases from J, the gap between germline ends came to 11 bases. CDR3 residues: CASSGMDREAFF. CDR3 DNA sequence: TGTGCCAGCAGCGGAATGGACAGAGAAGCTTTCTTT. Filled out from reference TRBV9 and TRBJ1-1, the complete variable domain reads DSGVTQTPKHLITATGQRVTLRCSPRSGDLSVYWYQQSLDQGLQFLIQYYNGEERAKGNILERFSAQQFPDLHSELNLSSLELGDSALYFCASSGMDREAFFGQGTRLTVV.

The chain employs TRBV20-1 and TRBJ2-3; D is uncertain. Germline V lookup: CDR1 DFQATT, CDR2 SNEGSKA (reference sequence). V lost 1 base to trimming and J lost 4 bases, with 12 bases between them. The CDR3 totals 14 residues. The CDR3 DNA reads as TGCAGTGCTAGAGCTTGGGTAGAGGCAGATACGCAGTATTTT. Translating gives CSARAWVEADTQYF.